The next 22 T cell receptor beta chains were all read from a single sample in a study of metastatic and nonmetastatic thyroid tumors. Prior to thyroid surgery, none of the patients had received any treatment. MiXCR was used by TCRdb to re-call the PCR reads. The table shows about 40,000 clones, with over 9.5% occurring only once. The sample consisted of blood. These receptors came from a female donor with papillary thyroid cancer or a benign thyroid nodule (not recorded which). Some clones in this sample may be carry-over from other donors' samples.

This clone was seen ten or more times. The chain uses TRBV7-2 and TRBJ2-7; TRBD2 matches 7 bases. In germline, CDR1 is SGHTA, CDR2 FQGNSA. V lost 5 bases to trimming and J lost 0 bases; unmatched junction nucleotides: 4. The CDR3 sequence is 14 residues long. This CDR3 reads CASSPGLTSYEQYF. The CDR3 DNA reads as TGTGCCAGCAGCCCGGGACTAACCTCCTACGAGCAGTACTTC.

This clone was detected ten times or more. Other DNA variants within this sample encode the same CDR3. V gene TRBV24-1 combines with J gene TRBJ2-2; 9 bases are shared with TRBD2. The length of the CDR3 is 15 residues. With V trimmed by 6 bases and J by 4 bases, 5 bases remained unmatched. Germline V gene data show CDR1 as KGHDR and CDR2 as SFDVKD. The CDR3 nucleotides are TGTGCCACCAGTACGGCGGGAGGGCCCACCGGGGAGCTGTTTTTT. As protein: CATSTAGGPTGELFF.

This clone was observed many times. The V call is TRBV10-1, the J call TRBJ2-5; 9 bases are a match to TRBD2. The CDR3 consists of 15 residues. V gave up 6 bases and J gave up 5 bases; unmatched junction bases: 10. Germline lookup yields CDR1 WNHNN and CDR2 SYGVQD (reference sequence). CDR3 sequence reads: CASSDRGTSRETQYF. The CDR3 DNA reads as TGCGCCAGCAGCGACCGCGGGACTAGCAGGGAGACCCAGTACTTC.

Points on this clone: The conserved closing phenylalanine or tryptophan is absent in this CDR3, likely reflecting a read error. It is unclear where the CDR3 begins or ends on the DNA, so no DNA is shown, and the CDR3 is as TCRdb lists it. V usage is TRBV7-9 and J usage is TRBJ2-7; the table's TRBD2 call for D was not verified on the DNA. Germline values: CDR1 SEHNR, CDR2 FQNEAQ (reference sequence). Ends included, the CDR3 has 9 residues. CDR3 loop: CASSGGLAG.

This clone was seen many times. Other DNA sequences of this sample code for an identical CDR3. The chain's CDR3 is CARLANQETQYF. DNA of the CDR3: TGTGCCAGACTAGCGAACCAAGAGACCCAGTACTTC. V and J are TRBV6-1 and TRBJ2-5; TRBD2 matches 7 bases. This CDR3 contains 12 residues. In germline, CDR1 is MNHNS, CDR2 SASEGT. V shed 9 bases and J 0 bases; nucleotides not matched to a gene: 1.

This clone appeared a few times. The chain has TRBV2 and TRBJ1-1; a weak D match, TRBD1 (5 bases). CDR1 is SNHLY, CDR2 FYNNEI, per germline. CDR3 length: 14 amino acids. V gave up 4 bases and J gave up 0 bases, with 9 bases separating them. CDR3 sequence: CASSGGTVNTEAFF. The CDR3 DNA reads TGTGCCAGCAGTGGTGGGACGGTGAACACTGAAGCTTTCTTT.

This clone has a count of ten or more. CDR3 residues: CSARVHGRPVYEQYF. For the CDR3, the DNA is TGCAGTGCTAGAGTCCATGGACGGCCGGTCTACGAGCAGTACTTC. V is TRBV20-1 and J is TRBJ2-7; D gene uncertain. CDR3 length: 15 residues. The germline gives CDR1 DFQATT, CDR2 SNEGSKA (reference sequence). Trimming stripped 1 base from V and 3 bases from J, with 16 bases between.

V gene TRBV11-3 combines with J gene TRBJ1-2; 7 bases line up with TRBD1. The CDR3 runs to 15 residues. V was pared by 5 bases and J by 4 bases, with 10 bases of the junction left unmatched. CDR1 is SGHNT and CDR2 is YENEEA in the germline V gene. The CDR3, as DNA: TGTGCCAGCAGCCGCACTCAGGGGGATGGCTATGGCTACACCTTC. It codes for CASSRTQGDGYGYTF.

The CDR3 sequence: CASSPPRVANYGYTF. CDR3 nucleotide sequence: TGCGCCAGCAGCCCCCCAAGGGTAGCTAACTATGGCTACACCTTC. The chain carries TRBV4-1 and TRBJ1-2; no definite D call. The CDR3 length is 15 residues. The V end was cut by 4 bases, the J end by 0 bases, with 12 bases between. Germline V gene lookup returns CDR1 MGHRA and CDR2 YSYEKL.

In its sample, this clone was seen many times. This chain joins TRBV6-1 and TRBJ2-3; maybe TRBD1 (6 bases). This CDR3 contains 15 residues. Per the germline V gene, CDR1 is MNHNS and CDR2 is SASEGT. V gave up 8 bases and J gave up 2 bases, with 17 bases separating them. CDR3 residues: CASSPSGQPTDTQYF. CDR3 nucleotides: TGTGCCAGCTCCCCTTCCGGACAGCCCACAGATACGCAGTATTTT.

The sample holds many counts of this clone. This sequence joins TRBV5-4 and TRBJ2-3; TRBD2 matches at 9 bases. Germline CDR1 reads SGHNT; CDR2 reads YYREEE (reference sequence). Losses at the gene ends were 0 bases for V and 5 bases for J; bases not matched to a gene: 7. This CDR3 contains 16 residues. CDR3 nucleotides: TGTGCCAGCAGCTTGGGAGGGGTAGCGGGAGTAGATACGCAGTATTTT. This gives the protein CASSLGGVAGVDTQYF.

In this sample, this clone turned up many times. At one boundary the junction diverges from the germline segment, which might be a read error. CDR3 sequence: CASSLALDRVPLF. The CDR3 coding sequence is TGTGCCAGCAGCTTAGCGCTTGACAGGGTTCCCCTTTTC. This rearrangement joins TRBV7-8 to TRBJ2-1; 7 nucleotides align to TRBD1. This CDR3 region has 13 residues. Germline CDR1 and CDR2: SGHVS and FQNEAQ.

This clone was seen a few times. V is TRBV6-1 and J is TRBJ2-1; 9 bases are shared with TRBD2. Trimming cost V 6 bases and J 4 bases; bases outside gene matches: 7. Germline CDR1 is MNHNS and CDR2 is SASEGT. The CDR3 is 15 amino acids. The CDR3 spells CASRSGTSIYNEQFF. The CDR3 DNA sequence: TGTGCCAGCAGGTCCGGGACTAGCATTTACAATGAGCAGTTCTTC.

This clone was recorded at least ten times. The chain joins TRBV6-1 to TRBJ2-4, with D tentatively TRBD1 or TRBD2 (5 bases each). The V and J ends lost 3 bases and 7 bases respectively, with 10 bases between them. The CDR3 is 13 residues long. In germline, CDR1 is MNHNS, CDR2 SASEGT. DNA of the CDR3: TGTGCCAGCAGTGAGGGGACCGGGAACATTCAGTACTTC. It yields the protein CASSEGTGNIQYF.

This clone turned up a few times. One end of the junction is discordant with germline, which a read error may explain. The rearrangement links TRBV2 to TRBJ2-7, with a tentative D call TRBD1 (5 bases). The CDR3 extends over 13 amino acids. Per the germline V gene, CDR1 is SNHLY and CDR2 is FYNNEI. The CDR3 here is CASSDEDTHEQYF. For the CDR3, the DNA is TGTGCCAGCAGTGACGAGGACACCCACGAGCAATACTTC.

This clone was detected only a few times. The J gene is TRBJ1-5, the V gene TRBV10-2; possibly TRBD1 for D (5 bases). With 2 bases removed from V and 6 bases from J, the gap between germline ends came to 11 bases. Germline lookup yields CDR1 WSHSY and CDR2 SAAADI. The CDR3 length is 14 residues. CDR3 coding DNA: TGCGCCAGCAGTGAGAGTCAGGGTTTTCAGCCCCAGCATTTT. Protein sequence: CASSESQGFQPQHF.

This clone has ten or more counts. The chain combines TRBV2 with TRBJ2-1; 14 bases agree with TRBD2. Germline-derived CDR1 and CDR2 are SNHLY and FYNNEI. The CDR3 spans 15 residues. J lost 4 bases, V lost 6 bases, and 2 bases had no gene match. CDR3 sequence: CASRGLAGAYNEQFF. CDR3 bases: TGTGCCAGCAGGGGACTAGCGGGAGCTTACAATGAGCAGTTCTTC.

Regarding this clone: Possible read error: a much larger clone is one base away. The sample contains more than one DNA sequence encoding this CDR3. The V and J genes are TRBV18 and TRBJ2-6; a possible D gene is TRBD1 (5 bases). This CDR3 has 18 residues. In germline, CDR1 is KGHSH, CDR2 LQKENI. CDR3 coding DNA: TGTGCCAGCTCCGCGACTTCCGACAGCCGCTCTGGGGCCAACGTCCTTACTTTC. Residues: CASSATSDSRSGANVLTF.

This clone has ten or more counts. The gene calls are TRBV27 and TRBJ2-7, with 7 positions matching TRBD2. The CDR3 extends over 13 amino acids. Germline values: CDR1 MNHEY, CDR2 SMNVEV (reference sequence). The trim removed 1 base at V and 7 bases at J, leaving 4 bases unmatched. This chain's CDR3 is CASSLLTAGEQYF. The DNA for the CDR3 is TGTGCCAGCAGTTTATTGACAGCGGGGGAGCAGTACTTC.

This clone was recorded many times. V usage is TRBV24-1 and J usage is TRBJ2-1, with 10 bases matching TRBD1. CDR3 length: 13 amino acids. V lost 9 bases, J lost 2 bases, and 0 bases stayed unmatched. Germline-derived CDR1 and CDR2 are KGHDR and SFDVKD. CDR3 loop: CATGTGAYNEQFF. In DNA form, the CDR3 reads TGTGCCACCGGGACAGGGGCCTACAATGAGCAGTTCTTC.

This clone occurred many times. The chain recombines TRBV14 with TRBJ1-4; D unclear. Germline V gene lookup returns CDR1 SGHDN and CDR2 FVKESK. The CDR3 has 14 amino acids. Trimming removed 0 bases at V and 5 bases at J, with 7 bases between. CDR3 DNA: TGTGCCAGCAGCCAAGAAACGTGGAATGAAAAACTGTTTTTT. It codes for CASSQETWNEKLFF.

This clone occurred many times. The chain has TRBV7-3 and TRBJ2-6; TRBD1 aligns across 7 bases. The V and J ends lost 1 base and 2 bases, in that order; junction bases with no gene match: 14. CDR1 is SGHTA and CDR2 is FQGTGA in the germline V gene. The CDR3 spans 20 residues. As DNA, the CDR3 is TGTGCCAGCAGCTTAAAGGGGAACGACAGGGTGTGGACTGGGGCCAACGTCCTGACTTTC. Translation: CASSLKGNDRVWTGANVLTF.